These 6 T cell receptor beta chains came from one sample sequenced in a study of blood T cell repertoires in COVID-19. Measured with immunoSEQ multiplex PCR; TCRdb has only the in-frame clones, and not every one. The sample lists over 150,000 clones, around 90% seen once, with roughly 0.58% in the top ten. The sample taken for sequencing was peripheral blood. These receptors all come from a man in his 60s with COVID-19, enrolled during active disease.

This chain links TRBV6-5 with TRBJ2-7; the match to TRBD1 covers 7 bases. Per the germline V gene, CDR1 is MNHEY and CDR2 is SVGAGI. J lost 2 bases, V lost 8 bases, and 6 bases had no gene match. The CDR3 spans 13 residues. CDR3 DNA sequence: TGTGCCAGCCGCCAGGGGGTCCCCTACGAGCAGTACTTC. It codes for CASRQGVPYEQYF.

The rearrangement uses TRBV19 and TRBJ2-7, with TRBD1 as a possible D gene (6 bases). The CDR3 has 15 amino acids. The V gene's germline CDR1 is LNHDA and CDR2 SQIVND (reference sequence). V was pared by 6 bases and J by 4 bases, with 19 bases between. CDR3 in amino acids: CASRQAGEVSYEQYF. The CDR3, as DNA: TGTGCCAGTAGGCAAGCAGGGGAAGTTTCTTACGAGCAGTACTTC.

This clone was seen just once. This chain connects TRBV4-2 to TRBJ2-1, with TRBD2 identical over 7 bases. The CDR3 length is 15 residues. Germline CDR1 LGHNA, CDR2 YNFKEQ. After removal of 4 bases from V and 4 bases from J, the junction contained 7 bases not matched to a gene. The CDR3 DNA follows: TGTGCCAGCAGCCCCCTGGGCGGGAGTTACAATGAGCAGTTCTTC. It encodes CASSPLGGSYNEQFF.

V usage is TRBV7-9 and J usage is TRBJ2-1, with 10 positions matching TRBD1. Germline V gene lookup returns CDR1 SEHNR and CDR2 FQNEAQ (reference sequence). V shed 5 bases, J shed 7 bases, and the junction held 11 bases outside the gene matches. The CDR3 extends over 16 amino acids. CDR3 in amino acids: CASSHGAGTGVNEQFF. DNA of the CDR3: TGTGCCAGCAGCCACGGAGCCGGGACAGGGGTGAATGAGCAGTTCTTC.

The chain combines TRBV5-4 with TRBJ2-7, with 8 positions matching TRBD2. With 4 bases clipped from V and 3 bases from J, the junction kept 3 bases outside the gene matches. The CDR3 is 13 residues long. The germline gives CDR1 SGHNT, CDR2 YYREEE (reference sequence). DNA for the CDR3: TGTGCCAGCAGCCCCGGGGGGGACTACGAGCAGTACTTC. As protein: CASSPGGDYEQYF.

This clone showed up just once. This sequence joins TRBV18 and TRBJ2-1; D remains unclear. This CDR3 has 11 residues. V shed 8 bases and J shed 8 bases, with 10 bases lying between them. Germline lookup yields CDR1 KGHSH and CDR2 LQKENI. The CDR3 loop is CASAFRDEQFF. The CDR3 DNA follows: TGTGCCAGCGCTTTTCGCGATGAGCAGTTCTTC.